A selection of T cell receptor beta chains follows, all from one sample in a study of blood T cell repertoires in COVID-19. Sequenced by immunoSEQ multiplex PCR; TCRdb stores in-frame clones only, minus some. The sample shows 350,000 to 450,000 clones, approximately 89% of them seen only once. The specimen was PBMCs or T cells enriched from blood (not recorded which). The receptors originated from a middle-aged woman who had been exposed to COVID-19. Both conserved end residues are trimmed from each CDR3.

length: 14; V: TRBV27; J: TRBJ2-7; CDR3: ASSGLAGGRSYEQY
length: 15; V: TRBV27; J: TRBJ2-6; CDR3: ASSPTLLISGANVLT
length: 12; V: TRBV19; J: TRBJ2-7; CDR3: ASRRNRGDYEQY
length: 15; V: TRBV18; J: TRBJ1-1; CDR3: ASSTGGVTGKNTEAF
length: 11; V: TRBV6-1; J: TRBJ1-4; CDR3: AGQGAANEKLF
length: 13; V: TRBV27; J: TRBJ2-6; CDR3: ASRTPSSGANVLT
length: 12; V: TRBV28; J: TRBJ1-6; CDR3: ASSATGESSPLH
length: 15; V: TRBV16; J: TRBJ1-2; CDR3: ASSQTDKGGSNYGYT
length: 15; V: TRBV24-1; J: TRBJ1-4; CDR3: ATSEIDRAHGGEKLF
length: 11; V: TRBV7-8; J: TRBJ2-7; CDR3: ASSSSGTIEQY
length: 11; V: TRBV18; J: TRBJ2-7; CDR3: ASSLKPGDEQY
length: 13; V: TRBV11-3; J: TRBJ2-7; CDR3: ASSSSTRRSYEQY
length: 12; V: TRBV14; J: TRBJ2-1; CDR3: ASSQGTGVGTQF
length: 13; V: TRBV7-9; J: TRBJ2-2; CDR3: ASSRTGTGTGELF
length: 11; V: TRBV7-2; J: TRBJ2-2; CDR3: AVMTGYTGELF
length: 14; V: TRBV9; J: TRBJ1-2; CDR3: ASSVISPDRGLGYT
length: 16; V: TRBV7-9; J: TRBJ2-1; CDR3: ASSPVGALPGSYNEQF
length: 14; V: TRBV7-8; J: TRBJ1-5; CDR3: ASSLGATPVVWPQH
length: 12; V: TRBV6-6; J: TRBJ2-5; CDR3: ASSYGGQQETQY
length: 11; V: TRBV12-3/TRBV12-4; J: TRBJ1-1; CDR3: ASRPTQGTEAF
length: 15; V: TRBV11-2; J: TRBJ1-1; CDR3: ASSRLGTGGLNTEAF
length: 9; V: TRBV27; J: TRBJ2-7; CDR3: ASSLGAEQY
length: 12; V: TRBV5-4; J: TRBJ1-2; CDR3: ASRFVGQIYGYT
length: 14; V: TRBV10-2; J: TRBJ2-2; CDR3: ASSSSPTGNTGELF
length: 13; V: TRBV7-9; J: TRBJ1-4; CDR3: ASSRGDRGDEKLF
length: 15; V: TRBV19; J: TRBJ2-1; CDR3: ASSINGGGRAHNEQF
length: 14; V: TRBV10-3; J: TRBJ1-5; CDR3: AISTGGAGGNQPQH
length: 11; V: TRBV6-5; J: TRBJ1-1; CDR3: ASSKNINTEAF
length: 13; V: TRBV6-5; J: TRBJ2-2; CDR3: ASRGTGENTGELF
length: 15; V: TRBV7-9; J: TRBJ2-2; CDR3: ASSSYITSLNTGELF
length: 9; V: TRBV19; J: TRBJ1-1; CDR3: ASSPGTEAF
length: 13; V: TRBV19; J: TRBJ1-1; CDR3: ASSPYPRRDTEAF
length: 12; V: TRBV19; J: TRBJ2-2; CDR3: ASMAGGGAGELF
length: 15; V: TRBV19; J: TRBJ1-3; CDR3: ASSDQGRVSSGNTIY
length: 11; V: TRBV30; J: TRBJ2-5; CDR3: AWSVGLQETQY